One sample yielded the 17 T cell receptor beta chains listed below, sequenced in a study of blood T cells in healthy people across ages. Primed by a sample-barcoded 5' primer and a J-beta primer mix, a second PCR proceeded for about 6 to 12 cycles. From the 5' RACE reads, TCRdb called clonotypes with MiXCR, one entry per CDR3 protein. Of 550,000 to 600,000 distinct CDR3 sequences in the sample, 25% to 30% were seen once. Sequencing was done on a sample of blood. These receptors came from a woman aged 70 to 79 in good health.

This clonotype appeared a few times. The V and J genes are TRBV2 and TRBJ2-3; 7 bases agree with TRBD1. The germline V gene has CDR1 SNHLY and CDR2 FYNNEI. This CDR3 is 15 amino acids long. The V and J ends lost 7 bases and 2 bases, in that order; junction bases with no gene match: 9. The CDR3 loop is CASTPGQPLTDTQYF. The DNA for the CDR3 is TGTGCCAGCACCCCGGGACAGCCTCTCACAGATACGCAGTATTTT.

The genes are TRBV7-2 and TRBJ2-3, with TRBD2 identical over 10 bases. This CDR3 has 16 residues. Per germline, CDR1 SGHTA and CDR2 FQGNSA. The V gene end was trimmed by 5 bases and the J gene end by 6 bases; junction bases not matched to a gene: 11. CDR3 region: CASSQGLAGEGDTQYF. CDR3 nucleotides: TGTGCCAGCAGCCAGGGTCTAGCGGGAGAGGGGGATACGCAGTATTTT.

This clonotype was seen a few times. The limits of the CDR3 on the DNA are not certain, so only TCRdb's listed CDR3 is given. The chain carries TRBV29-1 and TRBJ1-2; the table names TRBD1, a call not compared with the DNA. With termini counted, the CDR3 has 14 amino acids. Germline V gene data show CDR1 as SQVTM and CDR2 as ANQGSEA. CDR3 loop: CSVGTGTSNYGYTF.

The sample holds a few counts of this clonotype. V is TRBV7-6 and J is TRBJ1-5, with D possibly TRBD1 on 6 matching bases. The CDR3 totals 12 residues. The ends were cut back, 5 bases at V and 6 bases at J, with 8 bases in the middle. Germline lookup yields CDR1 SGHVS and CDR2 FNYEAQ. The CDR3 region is CASSQQGQPQHF. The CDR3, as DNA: TGTGCCAGCAGCCAACAGGGTCAGCCCCAGCATTTT.

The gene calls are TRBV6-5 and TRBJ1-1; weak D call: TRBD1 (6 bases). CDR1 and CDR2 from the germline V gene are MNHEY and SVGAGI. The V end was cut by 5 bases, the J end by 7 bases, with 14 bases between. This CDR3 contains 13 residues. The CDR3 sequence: CASSRGAGVEAFF. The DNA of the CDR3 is TGTGCCAGCAGTAGGGGGGCCGGGGTTGAAGCTTTCTTT.

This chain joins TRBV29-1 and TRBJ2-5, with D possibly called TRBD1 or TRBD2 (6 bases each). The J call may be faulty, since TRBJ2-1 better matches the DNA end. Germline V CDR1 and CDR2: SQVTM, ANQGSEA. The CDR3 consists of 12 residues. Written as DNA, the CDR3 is TGCAGCGTTTTTAAGGGGGGTCATGAGCAGTTCTTC. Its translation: CSVFKGGHEQFF.

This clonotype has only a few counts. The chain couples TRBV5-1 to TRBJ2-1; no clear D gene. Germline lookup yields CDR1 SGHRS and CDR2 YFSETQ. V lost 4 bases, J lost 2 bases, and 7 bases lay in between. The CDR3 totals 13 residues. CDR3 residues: CASSLDPYNEQFF. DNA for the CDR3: TGCGCCAGCAGCCTCGACCCCTACAATGAGCAGTTCTTC.

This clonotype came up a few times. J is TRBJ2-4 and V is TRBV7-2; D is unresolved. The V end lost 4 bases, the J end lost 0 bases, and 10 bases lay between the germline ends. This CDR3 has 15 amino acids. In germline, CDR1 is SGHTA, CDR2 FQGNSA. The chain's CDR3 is CASSWPTVAKNIQYF. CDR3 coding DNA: TGTGCCAGCAGCTGGCCAACAGTAGCCAAAAACATTCAGTACTTC.

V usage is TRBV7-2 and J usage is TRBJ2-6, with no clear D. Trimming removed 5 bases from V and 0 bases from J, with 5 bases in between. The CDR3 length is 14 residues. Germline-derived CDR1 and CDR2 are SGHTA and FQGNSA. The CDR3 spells CASSIVSGANVLTF. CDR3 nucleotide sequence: TGTGCCAGCAGCATAGTCTCTGGGGCCAACGTCCTGACTTTC.

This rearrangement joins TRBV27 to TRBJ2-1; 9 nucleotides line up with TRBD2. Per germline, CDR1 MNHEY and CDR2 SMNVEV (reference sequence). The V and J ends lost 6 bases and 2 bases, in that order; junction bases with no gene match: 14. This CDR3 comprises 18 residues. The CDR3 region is CASSPRGSGGPPYNEQFF. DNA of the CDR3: TGTGCCAGCAGCCCCAGGGGTAGCGGGGGCCCTCCCTACAATGAGCAGTTCTTC.

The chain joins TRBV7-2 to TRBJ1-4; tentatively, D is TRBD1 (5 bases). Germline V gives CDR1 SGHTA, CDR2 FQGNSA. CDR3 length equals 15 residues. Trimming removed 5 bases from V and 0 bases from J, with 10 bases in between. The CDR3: CASSTQGATNEKLFF. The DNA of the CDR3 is TGTGCCAGCAGCACCCAGGGTGCAACTAATGAAAAACTGTTTTTT.

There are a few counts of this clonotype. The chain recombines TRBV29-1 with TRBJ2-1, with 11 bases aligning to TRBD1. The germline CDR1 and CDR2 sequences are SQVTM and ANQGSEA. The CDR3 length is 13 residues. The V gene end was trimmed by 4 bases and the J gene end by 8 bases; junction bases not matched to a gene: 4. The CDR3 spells CSVGGQGAYEQFF. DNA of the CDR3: TGCAGCGTTGGAGGACAGGGGGCATATGAGCAGTTCTTC.

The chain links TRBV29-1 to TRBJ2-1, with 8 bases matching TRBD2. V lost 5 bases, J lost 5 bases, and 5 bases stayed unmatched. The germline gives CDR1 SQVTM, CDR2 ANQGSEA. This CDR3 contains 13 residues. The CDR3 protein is CSVRLARNNEQFF. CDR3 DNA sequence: TGCAGCGTTCGACTAGCGAGGAACAATGAGCAGTTCTTC.

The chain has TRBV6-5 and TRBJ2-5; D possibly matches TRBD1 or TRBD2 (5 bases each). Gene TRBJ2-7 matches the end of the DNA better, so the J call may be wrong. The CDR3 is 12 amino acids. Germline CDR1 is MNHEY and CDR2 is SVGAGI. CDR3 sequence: CASPAREYEQYF. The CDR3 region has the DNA TGTGCCAGCCCTGCCAGGGAGTACGAGCAGTACTTC.

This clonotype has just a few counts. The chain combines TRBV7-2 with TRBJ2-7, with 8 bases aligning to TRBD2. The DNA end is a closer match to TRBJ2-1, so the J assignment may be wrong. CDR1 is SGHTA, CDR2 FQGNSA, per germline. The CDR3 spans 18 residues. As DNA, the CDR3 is TGTGCCAGCAGCTTAGGAATACAGCGGGGCGGGGGGTATAAAGGGCAGTTCTTC. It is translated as CASSLGIQRGGGYKGQFF.

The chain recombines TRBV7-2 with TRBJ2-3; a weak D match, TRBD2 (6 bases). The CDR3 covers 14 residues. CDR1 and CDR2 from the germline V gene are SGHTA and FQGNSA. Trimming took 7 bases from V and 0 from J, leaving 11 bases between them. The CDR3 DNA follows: TGTGCCAGCACTCCCGGGACTAGCACAGATACGCAGTATTTT. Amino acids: CASTPGTSTDTQYF. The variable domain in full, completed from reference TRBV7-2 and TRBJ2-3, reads GAGVSQSPSNKVTEKGKDVELRCDPISGHTALYWYRQSLGQGLEFLIYFQGNSAPDKSGLPSDRFSAERTGGSVSTLTIQRTQQEDSAVYLCASTPGTSTDTQYFGPGTRLTVL.

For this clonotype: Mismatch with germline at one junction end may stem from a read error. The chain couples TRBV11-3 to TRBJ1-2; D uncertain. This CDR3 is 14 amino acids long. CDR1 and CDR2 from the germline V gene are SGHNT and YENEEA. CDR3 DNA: TGTGCCAGCAGTTTAGGCAATTCAGTTCAAGGCTACACCTTC. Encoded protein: CASSLGNSVQGYTF.